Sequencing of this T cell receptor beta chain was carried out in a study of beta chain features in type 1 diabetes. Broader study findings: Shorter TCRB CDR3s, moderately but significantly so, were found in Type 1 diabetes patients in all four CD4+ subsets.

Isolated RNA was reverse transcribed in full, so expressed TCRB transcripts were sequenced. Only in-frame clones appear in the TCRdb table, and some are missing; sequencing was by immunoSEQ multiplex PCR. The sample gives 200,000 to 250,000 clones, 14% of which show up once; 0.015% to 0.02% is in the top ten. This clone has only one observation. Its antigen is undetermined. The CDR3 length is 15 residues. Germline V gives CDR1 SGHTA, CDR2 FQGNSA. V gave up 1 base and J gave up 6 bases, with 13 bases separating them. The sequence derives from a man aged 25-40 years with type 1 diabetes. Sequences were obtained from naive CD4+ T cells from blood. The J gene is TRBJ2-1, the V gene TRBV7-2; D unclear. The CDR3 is CASSLEARKVNEQFF. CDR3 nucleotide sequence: TGTGCCAGCAGCTTAGAAGCGCGGAAAGTCAATGAGCAGTTCTTC.